The rows below give T cell receptor beta chains drawn from one sample of a study of OX40 agonist ivuxolimab in advanced cancers. The repertoire was sequenced with immunoSEQ multiplex PCR; TCRdb's copy has only in-frame clones and lacks some. The data hold some 40,000 clones, with roughly 81% observed a single time. The material sequenced was CD4+ or CD8+ T cells sorted from blood, taken in a trial of the OX40 agonist ivuxolimab. The receptor source for this set is an adult with an advanced solid tumor such as melanoma, head and neck, liver or kidney cancer. Both conserved end residues are part of each CDR3. Fields, in order: clone size, D gene, J gene, V gene, CDR3 protein, CDR3 DNA. D genes are given only for firm matches. Size tells how often a clone was seen (once, few, many) or the class of an expanded clone, and some rows leave it out.

clone size: -
D gene: TRBD1
J gene: TRBJ1-6
V gene: TRBV15
CDR3 protein: CATSTRQGGSPLHF
CDR3 DNA: TGTGCCACCAGCACCAGACAGGGAGGATCACCCCTCCACTTT

clone size: -
D gene: TRBD1
J gene: TRBJ1-2
V gene: TRBV30
CDR3 protein: CAWSPGQVFGYTF
CDR3 DNA: TGTGCCTGGAGCCCCGGACAGGTTTTTGGCTACACCTTC

clone size: -
D gene: -
J gene: TRBJ1-1
V gene: TRBV6-5
CDR3 protein: CASSYYGGFEAFF
CDR3 DNA: TGTGCCAGCAGTTATTACGGGGGTTTTGAAGCTTTCTTT

clone size: few
D gene: -
J gene: TRBJ1-4
V gene: TRBV7-9
CDR3 protein: CASSLPGGPEKLFF
CDR3 DNA: TGTGCCAGCAGCCTCCCCGGGGGACCTGAAAAACTGTTTTTT

clone size: -
D gene: TRBD2
J gene: TRBJ2-7
V gene: TRBV7-6
CDR3 protein: CASAGGGDLSWYEQYF
CDR3 DNA: TGTGCCAGCGCGGGGGGGGGAGACTTGTCTTGGTACGAGCAGTACTTC

clone size: -
D gene: -
J gene: TRBJ2-7
V gene: TRBV4-3
CDR3 protein: CASSQDWGVAYEQYF
CDR3 DNA: TGCGCCAGCAGCCAAGATTGGGGAGTGGCCTACGAGCAGTACTTC

clone size: -
D gene: TRBD1
J gene: TRBJ2-7
V gene: TRBV29-1
CDR3 protein: CSVEGQGVYEQYF
CDR3 DNA: TGCAGCGTTGAAGGACAGGGGGTCTACGAGCAGTACTTC

clone size: -
D gene: TRBD2
J gene: TRBJ2-5
V gene: TRBV4-3
CDR3 protein: CASSRSSGGEETQYF
CDR3 DNA: TGCGCCAGCAGCCGGAGTAGCGGGGGAGAGGAGACCCAGTACTTC

clone size: -
D gene: -
J gene: TRBJ2-1
V gene: TRBV27
CDR3 protein: CASSPRPIYNEQFF
CDR3 DNA: TGTGCCAGCAGTCCCCGGCCAATTTACAATGAGCAGTTCTTC

clone size: -
D gene: TRBD1
J gene: TRBJ1-5
V gene: TRBV10-1
CDR3 protein: CASSEYGQGAKQPQHF
CDR3 DNA: TGCGCCAGCAGTGAGTATGGACAGGGGGCAAAGCAGCCCCAGCATTTT

clone size: few
D gene: -
J gene: TRBJ2-7
V gene: TRBV18
CDR3 protein: CASSQFNPPYLKPGAEQYF
CDR3 DNA: TGTGCCAGCTCACAGTTCAACCCTCCCTATTTGAAGCCAGGGGCCGAGCAGTACTTC

clone size: -
D gene: TRBD1
J gene: TRBJ1-5
V gene: TRBV30
CDR3 protein: CASQTGTVQPQHF
CDR3 DNA: TGTGCCAGCCAGACAGGGACGGTTCAGCCCCAGCATTTT

clone size: -
D gene: TRBD2
J gene: TRBJ2-1
V gene: TRBV29-1
CDR3 protein: CSVEDRTRDYNEQFF
CDR3 DNA: TGCAGCGTTGAAGATCGGACTAGAGACTACAATGAGCAGTTCTTC

clone size: -
D gene: TRBD1
J gene: TRBJ2-7
V gene: TRBV15
CDR3 protein: CATSREPGQGFYEQYF
CDR3 DNA: TGTGCCACCAGCAGAGAACCGGGACAGGGCTTCTACGAGCAGTACTTC

clone size: -
D gene: TRBD1
J gene: TRBJ1-1
V gene: TRBV9
CDR3 protein: CASSVARDREGTEAFF
CDR3 DNA: TGTGCCAGCAGCGTAGCTCGGGACAGGGAAGGCACTGAAGCTTTCTTT

clone size: -
D gene: -
J gene: TRBJ2-3
V gene: TRBV5-4
CDR3 protein: CASSPERTDTQYF
CDR3 DNA: TGTGCCAGCAGCCCCGAGAGGACAGATACGCAGTATTTT

clone size: few
D gene: TRBD1
J gene: TRBJ1-6
V gene: TRBV2
CDR3 protein: CASRPGQGGSPLHF
CDR3 DNA: TGTGCCAGCAGGCCGGGACAGGGTGGCTCACCCCTCCACTTT

clone size: -
D gene: -
J gene: TRBJ1-4
V gene: TRBV5-4
CDR3 protein: CASLNAWEGSTNEKLFF
CDR3 DNA: TGTGCCAGCCTAAATGCTTGGGAGGGGTCGACTAATGAAAAACTGTTTTTT

clone size: -
D gene: TRBD1
J gene: TRBJ2-1
V gene: TRBV29-1
CDR3 protein: CSAQSRDREENNEQFF
CDR3 DNA: TGCAGCGCCCAGTCCCGGGACAGGGAAGAAAACAATGAGCAGTTCTTC

clone size: -
D gene: -
J gene: TRBJ1-1
V gene: TRBV11-3
CDR3 protein: CASSLNSRNTEAFF
CDR3 DNA: TGTGCCAGCAGCTTAAACTCGCGGAACACTGAAGCTTTCTTT

clone size: once
D gene: -
J gene: TRBJ1-2
V gene: TRBV6-5
CDR3 protein: CAISESGYYGYTF
CDR3 DNA: TGTGCCATCAGTGAGTCTGGGTATTATGGCTACACCTTC

clone size: -
D gene: -
J gene: TRBJ1-6
V gene: TRBV19
CDR3 protein: CASSIRSYNSPLHF
CDR3 DNA: TGTGCCAGTAGTATTCGATCCTATAATTCACCCCTCCACTTT

clone size: -
D gene: TRBD1
J gene: TRBJ2-7
V gene: TRBV7-9
CDR3 protein: CASSLVGQGAGEQYF
CDR3 DNA: TGTGCCAGCAGCTTAGTCGGACAGGGGGCAGGCGAGCAGTACTTC

clone size: once
D gene: -
J gene: TRBJ1-1
V gene: TRBV6-5
CDR3 protein: CASSYRITTEAFF
CDR3 DNA: TGTGCCAGCAGTTACCGGATTACGACTGAAGCTTTCTTT

clone size: -
D gene: -
J gene: TRBJ1-1
V gene: TRBV11-3
CDR3 protein: CASSSTAGLNTEAFF
CDR3 DNA: TGTGCCAGCAGCTCTACTGCGGGGTTGAACACTGAAGCTTTCTTT

clone size: -
D gene: -
J gene: TRBJ1-5
V gene: TRBV15
CDR3 protein: CATSRGAGDQPQHF
CDR3 DNA: TGTGCCACCAGCAGAGGCGCGGGAGATCAGCCCCAGCATTTT

clone size: -
D gene: TRBD2
J gene: TRBJ2-5
V gene: TRBV5-5
CDR3 protein: CASSSRLAGIQETQYF
CDR3 DNA: TGTGCCAGCAGCTCACGACTAGCGGGGATCCAAGAGACCCAGTACTTC

clone size: -
D gene: -
J gene: TRBJ2-7
V gene: TRBV5-8
CDR3 protein: CASSLELASEQYF
CDR3 DNA: TGTGCCAGCAGCTTGGAATTAGCGAGTGAGCAGTACTTC

clone size: -
D gene: -
J gene: TRBJ2-1
V gene: TRBV5-6
CDR3 protein: CASSSLTSEQFF
CDR3 DNA: TGTGCCAGCAGCTCCCTAACTAGTGAGCAGTTCTTC

clone size: -
D gene: -
J gene: TRBJ1-5
V gene: TRBV27
CDR3 protein: CASSLSGGAFNQPQHF
CDR3 DNA: TGTGCCAGCAGTTTATCCGGGGGCGCATTTAATCAGCCCCAGCATTTT

clone size: -
D gene: -
J gene: TRBJ2-1
V gene: TRBV27
CDR3 protein: CASSSPDSRGVNEQFF
CDR3 DNA: TGTGCCAGCAGTTCCCCAGATAGTAGGGGGGTTAATGAGCAGTTCTTC

clone size: few
D gene: TRBD2
J gene: TRBJ2-7
V gene: TRBV19
CDR3 protein: CASSTLAAMPNEQYF
CDR3 DNA: TGTGCCAGTAGTACCCTAGCGGCCATGCCAAACGAGCAGTACTTC

clone size: -
D gene: TRBD2
J gene: TRBJ2-3
V gene: TRBV9
CDR3 protein: CASSVRTSGGNTDTQYF
CDR3 DNA: TGTGCCAGCAGCGTCCGGACTAGCGGGGGGAACACAGATACGCAGTATTTT